These 10 T cell receptor beta chains were sequenced from one sample in a study of shared clonotypes between healthy human individuals (dated by TCRdb to the early 2020s). The library was produced with the immunoSEQ multiplex PCR assay. The immuneACCESS repertoire file appears here via TCRdb, limited to in-frame rearrangements. These files lack a portion of the clones; in checked studies, under half of the deficit traces to unresolved V genes, and the cause of the others is not known. In this sample the table shows some 650,000 clones, less than 98% of which occur a single time. Jointly, the top ten make up 0.057% of the sample. The sequenced sample consisted of naive CD4+ T cells sorted from blood. The cell subset or site label here, explained by the study, means: CD45RA+ positively selected. These receptors were obtained from a woman aged 30 to 39 in good health.

The chain combines TRBV7-7 with TRBJ2-3; 7 positions match TRBD2. This CDR3 has 15 residues. Germline V gene lookup returns CDR1 SSHAT and CDR2 FNYEAQ (reference sequence). Trimming cost V 2 bases and J 10 bases; bases outside gene matches: 12. CDR3 sequence: CASSLSLAGEVAQYF. CDR3 sequence (DNA): TGTGCCAGCAGCTTATCATTAGCGGGCGAGGTAGCGCAGTATTTT.

The chain carries TRBV27 and TRBJ2-7; D is undetermined. From germline, CDR1 is MNHEY and CDR2 SMNVEV (reference sequence). V lost 6 bases, J lost 4 bases, and 13 bases lay in between. The CDR3 covers 13 residues. The CDR3 DNA sequence: TGTGCCAGCAGCGGCGGACCTCCTTACGAGCAGTACTTC. As protein: CASSGGPPYEQYF.

V usage is TRBV28 and J usage is TRBJ2-3; 12 positions agree with TRBD2. The CDR3 is 17 amino acids. J lost 4 bases, V lost 2 bases, and 7 bases had no gene match. Per the germline V gene, CDR1 is MDHEN and CDR2 is SYDVKM. The CDR3 region is CASSLRGLAGTSDTQYF. For the CDR3, the DNA is TGTGCCAGCAGTTTAAGAGGACTAGCGGGAACCTCAGATACGCAGTATTTT.

V and J are TRBV19 and TRBJ1-2; the match to TRBD1 covers 7 bases. J lost 5 bases, V lost 4 bases, and 7 bases had no gene match. CDR3 length equals 14 residues. Germline CDR1 and CDR2: LNHDA and SQIVND (reference sequence). The CDR3 region is CASSNGTVLYGYTF. The CDR3 coding sequence is TGTGCCAGTAGTAACGGGACAGTACTTTATGGCTACACCTTC.

This rearrangement joins TRBV11-2 to TRBJ1-1; a possible D gene is TRBD1 (5 bases). The V gene lost 8 bases and the J gene lost 9 bases, with 22 bases spanning the gap. Germline CDR1 and CDR2: SGHAT and FQNNGV. This CDR3 comprises 14 residues. As DNA, the CDR3 is TGTGCCAGCGGCCCACGCCCGGGGGACGGGAAAGCTTTCTTT. Protein product: CASGPRPGDGKAFF.

The chain recombines TRBV30 with TRBJ2-7; 9 bases are a match to TRBD2. The junction had 6 bases not matched to a gene; V was cut back by 3 bases and J by 0 bases. The CDR3 totals 15 residues. The germline V gene encodes CDR1 GTSNPN and CDR2 SVGIG (reference sequence). CDR3 loop: CAWRENSGSSYEQYF. For the CDR3, the DNA is TGTGCCTGGAGAGAGAATAGCGGGAGCTCCTACGAGCAGTACTTC. Full variable domain (rest looked up from reference TRBV30 and TRBJ2-7): SQTIHQWPATLVQPVGSPLSLECTVEGTSNPNLYWYRQAAGRGLQLLFYSVGIGQISSEVPQNLSASRPQDRQFILSSKKLLLSDSGFYLCAWRENSGSSYEQYFGPGTRLTVT.

The chain uses TRBV6-1 and TRBJ2-7; 8 nucleotides align to TRBD1. The CDR3 loop spans 15 amino acids. V lost 7 bases and J lost 0; bases outside the gene matches: 8. Germline CDR1 is MNHNS and CDR2 is SASEGT. CDR3 sequence (DNA): TGTGCCAGCACAGGGACAGGCGCTAACTCCTACGAGCAGTACTTC. This translates into CASTGTGANSYEQYF.

This chain connects TRBV29-1 to TRBJ2-3; D remains unclear. The CDR3 has 14 residues. Germline V gives CDR1 SQVTM, CDR2 ANQGSEA. V was shortened by 0 bases and J by 3 bases, with 10 bases between the two germline ends. The CDR3 sequence is CSVEELLGTDTQYF. The CDR3 DNA follows: TGCAGCGTTGAAGAGTTACTCGGAACAGATACGCAGTATTTT.

The rearrangement links TRBV19 to TRBJ1-1; D gene unclear. V lost 7 bases and J lost 1, with 1 base in between. The CDR3 is 10 amino acids. Germline-derived CDR1 and CDR2 are LNHDA and SQIVND (reference sequence). For the CDR3, the DNA is TGTGCCAGTAAGAACACTGAAGCTTTCTTT. Translating gives CASKNTEAFF.

In this sample, this clone turned up once. The chain recombines TRBV6-1 with TRBJ1-1; possible D gene TRBD1, 5 bases. This CDR3 has 16 amino acids. Germline V lookup: CDR1 MNHNS, CDR2 SASEGT. The V end lost 1 base, the J end lost 5 bases, and 17 bases lay between the germline ends. The CDR3 coding sequence is TGTGCCAGCAGTGAAGAAGGGAGTTCGCGGGGGACTGAAGCTTTCTTT. It is translated as CASSEEGSSRGTEAFF.